Here is one T cell receptor beta chain with its context. V was shortened by 4 bases and J by 5 bases, with 14 bases between the two germline ends. Looked up from germline, CDR1 is SGDLS and CDR2 is YYNGEE. This CDR3 is 14 amino acids long. This sample stems from a study of blood T cell repertoires in COVID-19. Study-wide background: The United States, Italy and Spain were the sources of the acute and convalescent COVID-19 samples. Sources were T cells, B-cell-depleted T cells, or PBMCs; the material itself was cDNA or gDNA.

Original processing methods: Researchers report that nucleated cell counts were estimated from reference gene primer amplification. Produced via immunoSEQ multiplex PCR; TCRdb's table is partial and in-frame only. The V and J calls and clone size are taken from that table; D and trimming were inferred from the DNA. Seen here are 400,000 to 550,000 clones, roughly 90% observed once, and the top ten hold 4.3%. This chain connects TRBV9 to TRBJ2-3; tentative D call: TRBD1 (5 bases). Sequencing input: peripheral blood. The TCR sequence derives from a woman in her twenties or thirties with acute or convalescent COVID-19. The chain's CDR3 is CASSPQAALDTQYF. The CDR3 DNA reads as TGTGCCAGCAGCCCACAGGCTGCGTTAGATACGCAGTATTTT.